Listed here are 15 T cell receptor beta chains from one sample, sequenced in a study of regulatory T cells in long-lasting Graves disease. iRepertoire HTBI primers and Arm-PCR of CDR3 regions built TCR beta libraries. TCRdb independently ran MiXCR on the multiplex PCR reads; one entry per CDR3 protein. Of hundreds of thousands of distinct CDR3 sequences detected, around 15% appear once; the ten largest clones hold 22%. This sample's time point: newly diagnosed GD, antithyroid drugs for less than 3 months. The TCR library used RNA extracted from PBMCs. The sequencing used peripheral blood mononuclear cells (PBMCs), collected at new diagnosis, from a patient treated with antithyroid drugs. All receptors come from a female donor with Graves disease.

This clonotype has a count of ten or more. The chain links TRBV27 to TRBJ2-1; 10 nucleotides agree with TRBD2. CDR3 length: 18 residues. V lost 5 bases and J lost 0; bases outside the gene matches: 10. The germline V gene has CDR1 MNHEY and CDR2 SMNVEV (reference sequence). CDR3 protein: CASSTWASSGSSYNEQFF. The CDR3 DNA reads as TGTGCCAGCAGTACCTGGGCCTCTAGCGGGAGCTCCTACAATGAGCAGTTCTTC.

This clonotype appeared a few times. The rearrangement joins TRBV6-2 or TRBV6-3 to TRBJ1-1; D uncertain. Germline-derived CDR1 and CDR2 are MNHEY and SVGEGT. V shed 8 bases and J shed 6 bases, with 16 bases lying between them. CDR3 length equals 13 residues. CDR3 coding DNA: TGTGCCAGCTGGGAGGGAAATCTCTCTGAAGCTTTCTTT. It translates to CASWEGNLSEAFF.

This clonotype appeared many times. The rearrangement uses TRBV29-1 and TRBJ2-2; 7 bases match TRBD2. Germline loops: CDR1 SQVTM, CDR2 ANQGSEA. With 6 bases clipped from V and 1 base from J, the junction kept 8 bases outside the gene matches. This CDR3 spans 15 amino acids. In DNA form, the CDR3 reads TGCAGCGTGCCCGGGCGGGAGCAGAACACCGGGGAGCTGTTTTTT. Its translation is CSVPGREQNTGELFF.

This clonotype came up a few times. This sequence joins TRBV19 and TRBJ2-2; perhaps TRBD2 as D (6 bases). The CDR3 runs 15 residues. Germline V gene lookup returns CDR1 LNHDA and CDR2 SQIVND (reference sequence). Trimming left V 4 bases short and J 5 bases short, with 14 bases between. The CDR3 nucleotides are TGTGCCAGTAGTACTGGGGGGAAGCGGACCGGGGAGCTGTTTTTT. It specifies CASSTGGKRTGELFF.

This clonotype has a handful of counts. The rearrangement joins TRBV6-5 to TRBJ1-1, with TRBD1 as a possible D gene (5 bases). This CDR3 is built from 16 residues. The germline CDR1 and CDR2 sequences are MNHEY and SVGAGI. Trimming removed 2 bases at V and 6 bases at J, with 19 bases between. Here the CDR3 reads CASSYKYGREKAEAFF. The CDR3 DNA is TGTGCCAGCAGTTACAAGTATGGCAGGGAAAAGGCTGAAGCTTTCTTT.

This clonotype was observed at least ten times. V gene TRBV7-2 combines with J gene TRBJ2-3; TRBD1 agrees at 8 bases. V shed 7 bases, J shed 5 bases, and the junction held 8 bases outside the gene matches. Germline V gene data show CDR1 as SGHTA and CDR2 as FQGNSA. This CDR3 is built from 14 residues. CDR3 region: CASNFRGRVDTQYF. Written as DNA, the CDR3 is TGTGCCAGCAACTTCAGGGGGCGCGTAGATACGCAGTATTTT.

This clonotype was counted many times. Written as DNA, the CDR3 is TGTGCCAGCAGTGCGCGGGCAGGGAAGTATAGCAATCAGCCCCAGCATTTT. Amino acids: CASSARAGKYSNQPQHF. The chain joins TRBV2 to TRBJ1-5; the D gene is possibly TRBD1 (5 bases). The CDR3 extends over 17 amino acids. Trimming removed 4 bases at V and 0 bases at J, with 16 bases between. Per germline, CDR1 SNHLY and CDR2 FYNNEI.

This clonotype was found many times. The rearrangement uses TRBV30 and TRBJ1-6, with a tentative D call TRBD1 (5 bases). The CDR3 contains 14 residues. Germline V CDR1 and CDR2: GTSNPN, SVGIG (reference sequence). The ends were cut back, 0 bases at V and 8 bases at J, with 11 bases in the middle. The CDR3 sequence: CAWSVGGLDSPLHF. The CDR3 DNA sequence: TGTGCCTGGAGTGTCGGGGGGTTGGATTCACCCCTCCACTTT.

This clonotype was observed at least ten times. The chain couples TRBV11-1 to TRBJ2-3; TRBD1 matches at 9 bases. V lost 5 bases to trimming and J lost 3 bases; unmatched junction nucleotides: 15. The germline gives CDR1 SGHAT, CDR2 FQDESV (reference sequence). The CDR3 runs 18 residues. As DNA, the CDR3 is TGTGCCAGCAGCCCTGTCGTGATCGGGACAGGGCTAACAGATACGCAGTATTTT. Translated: CASSPVVIGTGLTDTQYF.

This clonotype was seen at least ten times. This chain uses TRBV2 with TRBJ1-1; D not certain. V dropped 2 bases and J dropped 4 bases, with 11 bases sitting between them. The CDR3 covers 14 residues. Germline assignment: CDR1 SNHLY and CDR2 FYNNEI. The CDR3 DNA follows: TGTGCCAGCAGTGAATTGGCCCCCGGCACTGAAGCTTTCTTT. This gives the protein CASSELAPGTEAFF.

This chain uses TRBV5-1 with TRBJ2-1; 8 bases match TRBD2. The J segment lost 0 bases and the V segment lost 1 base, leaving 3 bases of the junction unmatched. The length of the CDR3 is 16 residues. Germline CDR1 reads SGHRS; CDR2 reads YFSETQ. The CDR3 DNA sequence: TGCGCCAGCAGCTTGCAGCGGGGGAGCTCCTACAATGAGCAGTTCTTC. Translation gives CASSLQRGSSYNEQFF.

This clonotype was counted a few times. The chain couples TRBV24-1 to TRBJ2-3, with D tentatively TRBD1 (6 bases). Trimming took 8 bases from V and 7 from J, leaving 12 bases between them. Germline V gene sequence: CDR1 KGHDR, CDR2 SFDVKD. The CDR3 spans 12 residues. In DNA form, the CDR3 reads TGTGCCACCAAATGCAGGGGTAATACGCAGTATTTT. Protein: CATKCRGNTQYF.

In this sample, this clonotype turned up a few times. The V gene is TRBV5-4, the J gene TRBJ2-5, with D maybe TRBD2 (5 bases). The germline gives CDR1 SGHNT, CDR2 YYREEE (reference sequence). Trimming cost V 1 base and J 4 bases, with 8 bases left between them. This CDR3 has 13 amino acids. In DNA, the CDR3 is TGTGCCAGCAGCTTGCAGGCGGGAGAGACCCAGTACTTC. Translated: CASSLQAGETQYF.

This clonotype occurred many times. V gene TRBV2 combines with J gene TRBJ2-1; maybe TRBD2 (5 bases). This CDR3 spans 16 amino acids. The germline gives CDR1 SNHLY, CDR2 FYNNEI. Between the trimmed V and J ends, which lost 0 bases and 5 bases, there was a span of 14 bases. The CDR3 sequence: CASSEALPRADNEQFF. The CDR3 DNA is TGTGCCAGCAGTGAAGCCCTACCGCGGGCCGACAATGAGCAGTTCTTC.

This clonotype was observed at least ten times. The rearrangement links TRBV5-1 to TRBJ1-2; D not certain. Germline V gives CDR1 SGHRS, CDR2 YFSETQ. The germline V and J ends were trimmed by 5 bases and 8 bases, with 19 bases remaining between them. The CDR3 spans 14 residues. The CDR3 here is CASRIRTDSGGYTF. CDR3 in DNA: TGCGCCAGCAGGATTAGGACGGATAGTGGGGGCTACACCTTC.